The sample holds many counts of the clone carrying this T cell receptor beta chain. Its cognate antigen is unknown. These data are taken from a study of T cell repertoires in cytomegalovirus infection. Looking at the study overall: A matching HLA type, together with CMV infection, was signaled by public TCR beta signatures.

TCRdb re-derived calls from the reads in MiXCR, one entry per CDR3 protein. The sample lists tens of thousands of distinct CDR3 sequences, roughly 22% seen once, with approximately 68% in the top ten. The CDR3 spans 14 residues. Germline CDR1 MNHEY, CDR2 SVGAGI. Trimming cost V 2 bases and J 4 bases; bases outside gene matches: 5. The chain is built from TRBV6-5 and TRBJ2-7; 7 bases match TRBD1. The specimen comprised CD8+ T cells from cultured PBMCs, sampled from culture after CMV antigen stimulation. This receptor was taken from a human donor in good health (CMV status not recorded). Some clones in this sample may be carry-over from other donors' samples. CDR3 sequence reads: CASSYGDSAYEQYF. Written as DNA, the CDR3 is TGTGCCAGCAGTTACGGGGACAGTGCGTACGAGCAGTACTTC.